This TCR beta chain came from a study of CD8+ T cells in alopecia areata. On the study more broadly: Scoring of treated patients' severity used the percentage of affected scalp area.

Treatment in this sample: oral pan-JAK inhibitor, 5-10 mg twice daily. Concerning this clone itself: What it binds is unknown.

Study results and caveats: Among the top 100, expanded CD8+ clones, as well as scalp clonality, were significantly decreased by tofacitinib.

The CDR3 is 14 amino acids. V was trimmed by 8 bases and J by 5 bases, leaving 18 bases between them. Germline loops: CDR1 MNHNS, CDR2 SASEGT. Extraction and reverse transcription of RNA yielded cDNA as the sequencing template. Measured with immunoSEQ multiplex PCR; TCRdb has only the in-frame clones, and not every one. The profile shows 200,000 to 250,000 clones, roughly two fifths of them singletons. This chain links TRBV6-1 with TRBJ1-1; a weak D match, TRBD1 (5 bases). This sequence originates from a human donor with alopecia areata. Specimen: CD4+ T cells sorted from blood, collected between weeks 30 and 35, from a patient treated with tofacitinib. This CDR3 reads CASGPAQWGTEAFF. The CDR3 coding sequence is TGTGCCAGCGGGCCGGCGCAATGGGGGACTGAAGCTTTCTTT.